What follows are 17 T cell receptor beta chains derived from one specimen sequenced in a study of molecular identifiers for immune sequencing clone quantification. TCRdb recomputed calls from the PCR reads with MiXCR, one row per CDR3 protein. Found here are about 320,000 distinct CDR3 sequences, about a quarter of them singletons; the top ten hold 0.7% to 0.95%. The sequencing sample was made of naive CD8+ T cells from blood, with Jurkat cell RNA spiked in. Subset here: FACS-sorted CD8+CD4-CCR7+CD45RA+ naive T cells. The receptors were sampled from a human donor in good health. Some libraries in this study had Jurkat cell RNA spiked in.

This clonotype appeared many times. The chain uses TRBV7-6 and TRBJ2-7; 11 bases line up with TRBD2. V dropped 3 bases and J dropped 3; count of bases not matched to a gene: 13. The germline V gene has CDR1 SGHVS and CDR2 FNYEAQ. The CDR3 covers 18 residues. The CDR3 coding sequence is TGTGCCAGCAGCTTTCCTTTAGCGGGAGGGTCCGACGACTACGAGCAGTACTTC. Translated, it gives CASSFPLAGGSDDYEQYF.

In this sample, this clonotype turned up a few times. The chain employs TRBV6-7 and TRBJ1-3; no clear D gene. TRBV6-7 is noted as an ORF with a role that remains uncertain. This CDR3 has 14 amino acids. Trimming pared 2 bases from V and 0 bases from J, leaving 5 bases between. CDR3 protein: CASSYDPSGNTIYF. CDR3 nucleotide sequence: TGTGCCAGCAGTTACGATCCCTCTGGAAACACCATATATTTT.

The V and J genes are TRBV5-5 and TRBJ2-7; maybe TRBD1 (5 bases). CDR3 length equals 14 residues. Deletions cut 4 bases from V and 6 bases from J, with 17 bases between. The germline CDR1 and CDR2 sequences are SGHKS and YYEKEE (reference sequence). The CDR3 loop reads CASSRDSPLGEQYF. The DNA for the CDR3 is TGTGCCAGCAGCCGTGACAGTCCGCTAGGCGAGCAGTACTTC.

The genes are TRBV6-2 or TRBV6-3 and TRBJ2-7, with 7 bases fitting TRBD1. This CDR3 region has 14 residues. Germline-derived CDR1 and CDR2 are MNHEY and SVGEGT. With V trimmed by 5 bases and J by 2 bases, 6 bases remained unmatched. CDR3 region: CASSGWDSTYEQYF. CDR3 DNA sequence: TGTGCCAGCAGTGGCTGGGACAGCACCTACGAGCAGTACTTC.

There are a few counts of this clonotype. The CDR3 loop reads CASRPGLQQETQYF. CDR3 coding DNA: TGTGCCAGCAGGCCGGGACTACAACAAGAGACCCAGTACTTC. This chain links TRBV7-9 with TRBJ2-5, with 7 nucleotides matching TRBD2. The CDR3 covers 14 residues. Germline CDR1 SEHNR, CDR2 FQNEAQ (reference sequence). J was trimmed by 2 bases and V by 6 bases; bases with no gene match: 6.

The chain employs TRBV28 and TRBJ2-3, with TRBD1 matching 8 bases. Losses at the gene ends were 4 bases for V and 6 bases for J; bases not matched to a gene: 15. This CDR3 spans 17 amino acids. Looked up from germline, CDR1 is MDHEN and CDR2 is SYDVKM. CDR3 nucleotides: TGTGCCAGCAGTTCTCCAATAACCCGACAGGGGTTGGATACGCAGTATTTT. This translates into CASSSPITRQGLDTQYF. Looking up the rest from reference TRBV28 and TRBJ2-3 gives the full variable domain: DVKVTQSSRYLVKRTGEKVFLECVQDMDHENMFWYRQDPGLGLRLIYFSYDVKMKEKGDIPEGYSVSREKKERFSLILESASTNQTSMYLCASSSPITRQGLDTQYFGPGTRLTVL.

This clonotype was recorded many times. Here the CDR3 reads CASSPRGGSGANVLTF. The CDR3 nucleotides are TGTGCCAGCAGCCCCCGGGGAGGGTCTGGGGCCAACGTCCTGACTTTC. V gene TRBV7-8 combines with J gene TRBJ2-6, with 7 bases lining up with TRBD2. V lost 5 bases, J lost 1 base, and 5 bases stayed unmatched. This CDR3 region has 16 residues. Germline lookup yields CDR1 SGHVS and CDR2 FQNEAQ.

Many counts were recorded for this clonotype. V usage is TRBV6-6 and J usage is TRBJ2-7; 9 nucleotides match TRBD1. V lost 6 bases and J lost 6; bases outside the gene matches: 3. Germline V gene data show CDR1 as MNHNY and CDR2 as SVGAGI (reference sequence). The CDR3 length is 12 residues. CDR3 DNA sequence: TGTGCCAGCAGCCAGGGACAGGGCGAGCAGTACTTC. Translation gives CASSQGQGEQYF.

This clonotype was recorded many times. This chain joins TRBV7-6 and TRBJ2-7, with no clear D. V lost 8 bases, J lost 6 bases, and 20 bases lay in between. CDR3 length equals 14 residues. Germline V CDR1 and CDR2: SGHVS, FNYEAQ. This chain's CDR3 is CASQAGPVLGEQYF. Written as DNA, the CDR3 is TGTGCCAGCCAGGCCGGCCCGGTGTTAGGCGAGCAGTACTTC. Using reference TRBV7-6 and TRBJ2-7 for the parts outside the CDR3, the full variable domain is GAGVSQSPRYKVTKRGQDVALRCDPISGHVSLYWYRQALGQGPEFLTYFNYEAQQDKSGLPNDRFSAERPEGSISTLTIQRTEQRDSAMYRCASQAGPVLGEQYFGPGTRLTVT.

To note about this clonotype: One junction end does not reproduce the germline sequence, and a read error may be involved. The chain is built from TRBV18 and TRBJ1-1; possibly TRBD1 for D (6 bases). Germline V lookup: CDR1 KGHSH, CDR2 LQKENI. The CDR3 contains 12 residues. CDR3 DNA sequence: TGTGCCTGCTCACCACAGGGAACTGAAGCTTTCTTT. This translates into CACSPQGTEAFF.

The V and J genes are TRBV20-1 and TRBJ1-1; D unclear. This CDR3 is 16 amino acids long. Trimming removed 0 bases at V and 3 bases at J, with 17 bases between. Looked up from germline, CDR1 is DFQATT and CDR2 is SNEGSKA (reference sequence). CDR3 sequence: CSARDFTAAIYTEAFF. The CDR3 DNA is TGCAGTGCTAGAGACTTTACGGCCGCGATATACACTGAAGCTTTCTTT.

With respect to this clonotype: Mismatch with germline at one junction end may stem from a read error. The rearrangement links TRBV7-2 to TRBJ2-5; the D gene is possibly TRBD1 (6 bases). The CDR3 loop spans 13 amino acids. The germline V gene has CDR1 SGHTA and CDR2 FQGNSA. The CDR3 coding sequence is TGTGTCAGCAGCTTAGTGGGACACCAAGTGGAGTACTTC. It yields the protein CVSSLVGHQVEYF. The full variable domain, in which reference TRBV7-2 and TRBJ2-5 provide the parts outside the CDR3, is GAGVSQSPSNKVTEKGKDVELRCDPISGHTALYWYRQSLGQGLEFLIYFQGNSAPDKSGLPSDRFSAERTGGSVSTLTIQRTQQEDSAVYLCVSSLVGHQVEYFGPGTRLLVL.

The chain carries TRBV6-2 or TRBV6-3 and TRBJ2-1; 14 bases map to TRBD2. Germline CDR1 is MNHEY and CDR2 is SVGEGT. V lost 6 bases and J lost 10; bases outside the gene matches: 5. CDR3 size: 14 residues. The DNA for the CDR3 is TGTGCCAGCAGCTCGACTAGCGGGGGGGCGGAGCAGTTCTTC. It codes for CASSSTSGGAEQFF.

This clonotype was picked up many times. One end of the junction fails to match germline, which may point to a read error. The DNA for the CDR3 is TGTGCCAGCAGTTTTTCGGGATCCACTGAAGCTTTCTTT. Protein product: CASSFSGSTEAFF. The chain is built from TRBV4-3 and TRBJ1-1; no clear D gene. Germline V gene data show CDR1 as LGHNA and CDR2 as YSLEER. The CDR3 covers 13 residues.

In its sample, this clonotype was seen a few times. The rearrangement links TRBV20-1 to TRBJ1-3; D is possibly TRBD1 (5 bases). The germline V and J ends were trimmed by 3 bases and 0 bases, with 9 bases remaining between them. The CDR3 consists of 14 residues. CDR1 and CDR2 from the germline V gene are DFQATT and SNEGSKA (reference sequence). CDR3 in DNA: TGCAGTGCTAGGGGGACCAACTCTGGAAACACCATATATTTT. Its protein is CSARGTNSGNTIYF.

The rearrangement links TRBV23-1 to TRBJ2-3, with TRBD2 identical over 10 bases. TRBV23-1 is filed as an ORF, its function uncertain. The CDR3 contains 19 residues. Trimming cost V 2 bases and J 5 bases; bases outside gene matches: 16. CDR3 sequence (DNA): TGCGCCAGCAGTCAACCCCACAATCTAGCGGGAGTTCGGGAAGATACGCAGTATTTT. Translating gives CASSQPHNLAGVREDTQYF.

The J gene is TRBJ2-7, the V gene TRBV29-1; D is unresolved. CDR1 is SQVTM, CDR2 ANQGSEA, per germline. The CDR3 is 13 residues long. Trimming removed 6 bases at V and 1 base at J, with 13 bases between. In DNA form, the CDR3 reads TGCAGCGTACGGACGTGGAATTCCTACGAGCAGTACTTC. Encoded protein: CSVRTWNSYEQYF.